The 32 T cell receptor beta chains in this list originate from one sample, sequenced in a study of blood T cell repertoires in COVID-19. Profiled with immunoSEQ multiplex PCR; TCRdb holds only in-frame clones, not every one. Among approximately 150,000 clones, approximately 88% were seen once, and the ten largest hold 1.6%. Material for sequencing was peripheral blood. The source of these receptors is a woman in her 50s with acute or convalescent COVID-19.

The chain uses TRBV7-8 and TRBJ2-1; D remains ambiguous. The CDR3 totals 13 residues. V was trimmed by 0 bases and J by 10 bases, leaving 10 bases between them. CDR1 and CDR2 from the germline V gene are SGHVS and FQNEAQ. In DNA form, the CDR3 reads TGTGCCAGCAGCTTAGCGTTACTTCAAGAGCAGTTCTTC. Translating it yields CASSLALLQEQFF.

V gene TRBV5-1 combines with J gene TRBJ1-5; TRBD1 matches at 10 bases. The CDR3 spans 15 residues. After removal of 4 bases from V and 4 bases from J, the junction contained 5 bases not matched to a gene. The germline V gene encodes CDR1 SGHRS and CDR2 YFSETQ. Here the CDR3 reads CASSGGTGANQPQHF. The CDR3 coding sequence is TGCGCCAGCAGCGGGGGGACAGGGGCGAATCAGCCCCAGCATTTT. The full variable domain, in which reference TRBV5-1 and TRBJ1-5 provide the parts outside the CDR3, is KAGVTQTPRYLIKTRGQQVTLSCSPISGHRSVSWYQQTPGQGLQFLFEYFSETQRNKGNFPGRFSGRQFSNSRSEMNVSTLELGDSALYLCASSGGTGANQPQHFGDGTRLSIL.

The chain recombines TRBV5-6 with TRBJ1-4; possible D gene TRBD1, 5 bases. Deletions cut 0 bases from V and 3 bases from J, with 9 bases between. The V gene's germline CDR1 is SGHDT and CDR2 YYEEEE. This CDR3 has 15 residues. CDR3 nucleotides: TGTGCCAGCAGCTTGGCCGGGGGGGCTAATGAAAAACTGTTTTTT. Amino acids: CASSLAGGANEKLFF. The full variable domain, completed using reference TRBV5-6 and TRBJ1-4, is DAGVTQSPTHLIKTRGQQVTLRCSPKSGHDTVSWYQQALGQGPQFIFQYYEEEERQRGNFPDRFSGHQFPNYSSELNVNALLLGDSALYLCASSLAGGANEKLFFGSGTQLSVL.

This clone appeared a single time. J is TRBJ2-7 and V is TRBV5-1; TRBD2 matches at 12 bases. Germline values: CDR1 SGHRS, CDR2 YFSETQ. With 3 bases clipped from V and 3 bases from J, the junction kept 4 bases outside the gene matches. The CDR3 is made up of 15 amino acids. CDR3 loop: CASSSLTSGSYEQYF. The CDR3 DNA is TGCGCCAGCAGCTCTCTGACTAGCGGGAGCTACGAGCAGTACTTC.

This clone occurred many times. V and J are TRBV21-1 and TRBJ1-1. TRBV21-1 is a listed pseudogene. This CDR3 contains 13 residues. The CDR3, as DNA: TGTGCCAGCAGCACGGACTGGGGAACTGAAGCTTTCTTT. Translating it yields CASSTDWGTEAFF.

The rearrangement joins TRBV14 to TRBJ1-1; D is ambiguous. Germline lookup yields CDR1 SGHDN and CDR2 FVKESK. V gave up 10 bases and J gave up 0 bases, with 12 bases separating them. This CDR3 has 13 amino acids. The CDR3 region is CATGEALNTEAFF. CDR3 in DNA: TGTGCCACCGGTGAGGCATTGAACACTGAAGCTTTCTTT.

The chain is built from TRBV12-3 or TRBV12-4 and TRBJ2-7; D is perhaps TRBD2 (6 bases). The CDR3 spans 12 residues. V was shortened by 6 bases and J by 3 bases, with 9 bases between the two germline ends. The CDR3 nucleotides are TGTGCCAGCAGGACGGAGGGCTACGAGCAGTACTTC. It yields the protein CASRTEGYEQYF.

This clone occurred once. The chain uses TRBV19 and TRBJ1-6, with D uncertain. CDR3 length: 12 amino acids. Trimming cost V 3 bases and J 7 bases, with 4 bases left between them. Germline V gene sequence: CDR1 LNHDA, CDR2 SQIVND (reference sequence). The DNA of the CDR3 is TGTGCCAGTAGTATGCGGAATTCACCCCTCCACTTT. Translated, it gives CASSMRNSPLHF.

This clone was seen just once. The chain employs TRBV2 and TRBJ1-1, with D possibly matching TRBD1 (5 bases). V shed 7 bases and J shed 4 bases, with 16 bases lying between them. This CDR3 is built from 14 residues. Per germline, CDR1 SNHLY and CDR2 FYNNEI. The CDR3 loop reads CASIKGTGGTEAFF. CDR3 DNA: TGTGCCAGCATTAAAGGGACTGGCGGCACTGAAGCTTTCTTT.

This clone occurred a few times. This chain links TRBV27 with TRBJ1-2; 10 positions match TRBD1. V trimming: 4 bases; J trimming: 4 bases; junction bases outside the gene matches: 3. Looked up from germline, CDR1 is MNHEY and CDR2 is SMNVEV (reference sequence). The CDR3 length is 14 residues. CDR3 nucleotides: TGTGCCAGCAGTTGGGACAGGGGCACCTATGGCTACACCTTC. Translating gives CASSWDRGTYGYTF.

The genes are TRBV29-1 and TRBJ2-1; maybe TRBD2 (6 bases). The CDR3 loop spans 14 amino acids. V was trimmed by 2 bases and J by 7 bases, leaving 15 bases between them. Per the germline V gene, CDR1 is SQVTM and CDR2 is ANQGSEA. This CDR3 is CSVEREWGVNEQFF. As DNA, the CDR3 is TGCAGCGTTGAACGGGAGTGGGGGGTTAATGAGCAGTTCTTC.

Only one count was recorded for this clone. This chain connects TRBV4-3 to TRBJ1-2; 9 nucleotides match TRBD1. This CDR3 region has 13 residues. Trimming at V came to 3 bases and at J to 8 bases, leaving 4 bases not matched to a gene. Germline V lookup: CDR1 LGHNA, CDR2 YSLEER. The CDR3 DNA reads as TGCGCCAGCAGCCAGGGACAGGGCCTCGGCTACACCTTC. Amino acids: CASSQGQGLGYTF.

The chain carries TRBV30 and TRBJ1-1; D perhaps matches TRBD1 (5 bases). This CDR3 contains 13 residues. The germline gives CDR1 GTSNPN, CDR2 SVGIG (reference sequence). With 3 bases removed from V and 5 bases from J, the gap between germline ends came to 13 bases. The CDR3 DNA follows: TGTGCCTGGAGCCACGGGGGGAAAACTGAAGCTTTCTTT. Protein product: CAWSHGGKTEAFF. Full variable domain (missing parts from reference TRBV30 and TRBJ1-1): SQTIHQWPATLVQPVGSPLSLECTVEGTSNPNLYWYRQAAGRGLQLLFYSVGIGQISSEVPQNLSASRPQDRQFILSSKKLLLSDSGFYLCAWSHGGKTEAFFGQGTRLTVV.

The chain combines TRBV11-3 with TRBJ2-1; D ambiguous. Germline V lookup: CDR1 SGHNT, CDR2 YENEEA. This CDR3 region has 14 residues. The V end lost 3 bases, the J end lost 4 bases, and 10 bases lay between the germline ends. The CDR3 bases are TGTGCCAGCAGCTTTGGTGCAGGATACAATGAGCAGTTCTTC. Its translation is CASSFGAGYNEQFF.

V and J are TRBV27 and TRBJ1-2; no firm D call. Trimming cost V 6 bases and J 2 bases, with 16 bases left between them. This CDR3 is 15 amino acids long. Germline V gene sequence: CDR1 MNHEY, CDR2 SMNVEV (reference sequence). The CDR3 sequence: CASSRKLQNNYGYTF. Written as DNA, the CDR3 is TGTGCCAGCAGCAGAAAATTACAGAACAACTATGGCTACACCTTC.

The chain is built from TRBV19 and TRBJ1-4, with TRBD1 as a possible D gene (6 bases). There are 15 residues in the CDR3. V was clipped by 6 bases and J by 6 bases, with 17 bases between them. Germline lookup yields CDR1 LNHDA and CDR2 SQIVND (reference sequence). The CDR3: CASREAGADDEKLFF. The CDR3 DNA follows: TGTGCCAGTAGGGAGGCGGGGGCAGACGATGAAAAACTGTTTTTT.

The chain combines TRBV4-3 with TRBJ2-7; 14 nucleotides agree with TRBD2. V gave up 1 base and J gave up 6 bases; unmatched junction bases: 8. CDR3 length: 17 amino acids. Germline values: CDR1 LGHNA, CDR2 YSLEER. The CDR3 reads CASSQGYRLAGGGEQYF. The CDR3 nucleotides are TGCGCCAGCAGCCAAGGGTATCGACTAGCGGGGGGGGGCGAGCAGTACTTC.

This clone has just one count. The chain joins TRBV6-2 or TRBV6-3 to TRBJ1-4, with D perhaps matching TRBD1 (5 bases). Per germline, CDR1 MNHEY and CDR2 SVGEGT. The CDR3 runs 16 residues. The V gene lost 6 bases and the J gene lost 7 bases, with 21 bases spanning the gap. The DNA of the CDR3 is TGTGCCAGCAGCCCGTCGCCGGGACTAGGGATTGAAAAACTGTTTTTT. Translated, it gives CASSPSPGLGIEKLFF.

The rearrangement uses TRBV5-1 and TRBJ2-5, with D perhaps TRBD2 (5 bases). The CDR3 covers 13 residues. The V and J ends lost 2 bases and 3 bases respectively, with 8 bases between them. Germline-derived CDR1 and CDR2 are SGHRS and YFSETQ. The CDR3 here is CASSFPGKETQYF. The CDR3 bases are TGCGCCAGCAGCTTCCCGGGAAAAGAGACCCAGTACTTC.

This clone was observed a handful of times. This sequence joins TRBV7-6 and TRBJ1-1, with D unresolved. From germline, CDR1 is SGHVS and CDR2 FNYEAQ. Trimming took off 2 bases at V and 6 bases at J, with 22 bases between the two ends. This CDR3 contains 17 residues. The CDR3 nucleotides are TGTGCCAGCAGCTTAATGGTATCGGGTTTTGGTGACGCTGAAGCTTTCTTT. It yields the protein CASSLMVSGFGDAEAFF. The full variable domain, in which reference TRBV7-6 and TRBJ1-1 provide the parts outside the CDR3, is GAGVSQSPRYKVTKRGQDVALRCDPISGHVSLYWYRQALGQGPEFLTYFNYEAQQDKSGLPNDRFSAERPEGSISTLTIQRTEQRDSAMYRCASSLMVSGFGDAEAFFGQGTRLTVV.

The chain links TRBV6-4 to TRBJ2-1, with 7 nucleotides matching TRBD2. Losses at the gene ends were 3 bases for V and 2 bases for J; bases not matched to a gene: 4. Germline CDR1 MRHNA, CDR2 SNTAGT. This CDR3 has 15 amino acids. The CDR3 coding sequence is TGTGCCAGCAGTGAGGGGCTAGCGGCCTACAATGAGCAGTTCTTC. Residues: CASSEGLAAYNEQFF.

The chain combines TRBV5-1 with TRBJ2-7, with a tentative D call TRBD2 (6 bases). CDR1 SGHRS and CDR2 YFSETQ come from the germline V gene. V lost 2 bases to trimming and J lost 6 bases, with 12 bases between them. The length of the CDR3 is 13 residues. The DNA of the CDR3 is TGCGCCAGCAGCTTTGGGTCGGGAGTCGAGCAGTACTTC. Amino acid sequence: CASSFGSGVEQYF.

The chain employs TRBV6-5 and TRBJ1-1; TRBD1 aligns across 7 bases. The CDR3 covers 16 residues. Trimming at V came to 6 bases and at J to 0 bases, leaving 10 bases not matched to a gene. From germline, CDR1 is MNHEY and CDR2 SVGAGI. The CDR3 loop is CASSYRTGLMNTEAFF. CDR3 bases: TGTGCCAGCAGCTACCGGACAGGCTTGATGAACACTGAAGCTTTCTTT.

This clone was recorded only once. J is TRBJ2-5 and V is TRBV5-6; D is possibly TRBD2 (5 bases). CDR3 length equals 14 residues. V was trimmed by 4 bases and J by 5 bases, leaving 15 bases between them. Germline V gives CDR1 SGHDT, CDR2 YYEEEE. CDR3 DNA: TGTGCCAGCAGCCAACGTTCAGGCGGGGAGACCCAGTACTTC. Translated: CASSQRSGGETQYF.

The DNA of the CDR3 is TGTGCCAGCAGTTCCCTACAGGGGATAAACAATGAGCAGTTCTTC. It is translated as CASSSLQGINNEQFF. The chain recombines TRBV6-5 with TRBJ2-1, with TRBD1 matching over 7 bases. With 4 bases clipped from V and 5 bases from J, the junction kept 8 bases outside the gene matches. This CDR3 is built from 15 residues. Germline CDR1 is MNHEY and CDR2 is SVGAGI.

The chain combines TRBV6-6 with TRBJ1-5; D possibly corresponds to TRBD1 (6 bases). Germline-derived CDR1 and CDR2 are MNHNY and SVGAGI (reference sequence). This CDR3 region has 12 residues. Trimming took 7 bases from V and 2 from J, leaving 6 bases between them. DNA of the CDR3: TGTGCCAGCAAGGGGGGCAATCAGCCCCAGCATTTT. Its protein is CASKGGNQPQHF.

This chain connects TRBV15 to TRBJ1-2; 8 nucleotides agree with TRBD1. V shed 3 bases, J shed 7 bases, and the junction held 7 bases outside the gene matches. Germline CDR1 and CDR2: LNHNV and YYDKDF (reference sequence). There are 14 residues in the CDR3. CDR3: CATSRDRDRSGYTF. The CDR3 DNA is TGTGCCACCAGCAGGGACAGGGATAGGTCTGGCTACACCTTC.

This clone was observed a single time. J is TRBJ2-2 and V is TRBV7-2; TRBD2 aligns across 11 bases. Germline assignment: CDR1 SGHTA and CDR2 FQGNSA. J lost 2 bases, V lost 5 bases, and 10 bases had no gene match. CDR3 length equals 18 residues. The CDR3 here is CASSPPLAGATNTGELFF. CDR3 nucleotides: TGTGCCAGCAGCCCACCACTAGCGGGGGCCACAAACACCGGGGAGCTGTTTTTT.

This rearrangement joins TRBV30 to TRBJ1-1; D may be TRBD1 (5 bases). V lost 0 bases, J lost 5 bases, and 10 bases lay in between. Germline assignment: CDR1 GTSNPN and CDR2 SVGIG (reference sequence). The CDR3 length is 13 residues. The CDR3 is CAWSVSGGTEAFF. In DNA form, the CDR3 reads TGTGCCTGGAGTGTAAGCGGGGGGACTGAAGCTTTCTTT.

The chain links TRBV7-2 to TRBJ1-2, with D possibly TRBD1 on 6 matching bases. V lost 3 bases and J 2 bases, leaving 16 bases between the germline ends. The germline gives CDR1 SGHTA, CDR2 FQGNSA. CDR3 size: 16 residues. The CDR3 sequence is CASSFLGGGVNYGYTF. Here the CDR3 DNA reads TGTGCCAGCAGCTTTCTTGGAGGGGGGGTAAACTATGGCTACACCTTC.

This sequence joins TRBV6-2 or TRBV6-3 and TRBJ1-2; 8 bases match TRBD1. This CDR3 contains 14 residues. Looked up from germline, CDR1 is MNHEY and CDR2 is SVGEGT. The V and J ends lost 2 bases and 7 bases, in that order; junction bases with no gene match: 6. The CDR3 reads CASSYIQGALGYTF. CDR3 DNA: TGTGCCAGCAGTTACATCCAGGGGGCGCTTGGCTACACCTTC.

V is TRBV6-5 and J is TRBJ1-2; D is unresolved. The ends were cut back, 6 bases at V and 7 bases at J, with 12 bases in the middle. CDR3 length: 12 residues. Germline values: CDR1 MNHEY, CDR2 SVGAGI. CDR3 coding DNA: TGTGCCAGCAGGATCACCGGGGTTGGCTACACCTTC. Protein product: CASRITGVGYTF.